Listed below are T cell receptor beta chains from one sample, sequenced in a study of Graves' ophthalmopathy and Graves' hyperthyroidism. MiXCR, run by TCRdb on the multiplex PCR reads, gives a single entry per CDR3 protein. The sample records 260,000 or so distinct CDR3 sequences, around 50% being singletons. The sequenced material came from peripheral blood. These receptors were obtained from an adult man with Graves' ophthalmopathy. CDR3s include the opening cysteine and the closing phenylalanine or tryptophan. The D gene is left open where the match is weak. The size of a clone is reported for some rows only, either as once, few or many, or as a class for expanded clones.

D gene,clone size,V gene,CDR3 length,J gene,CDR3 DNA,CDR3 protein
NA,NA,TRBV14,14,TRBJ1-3,TGTGCCAGCAGCCAGATGGACTCTGGAAACACCATATATTTT,CASSQMDSGNTIYF
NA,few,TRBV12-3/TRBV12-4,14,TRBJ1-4,TGTGCCAGCAGTTTCGTAGCAACTAATGAAAAACTGTTTTTT,CASSFVATNEKLFF
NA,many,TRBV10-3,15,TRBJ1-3,TGTGCCATCAGTGATCACCCGTCGGCTGGAAACACCATATATTTT,CAISDHPSAGNTIYF
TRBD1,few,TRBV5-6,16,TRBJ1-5,TGTGCCAGCAGCGGGTCCCGACAGGGCCTCAATCAGCCCCAGCATTTT,CASSGSRQGLNQPQHF
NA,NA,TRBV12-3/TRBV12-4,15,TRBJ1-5,TGTGCCAGCAGTTTTAGGACACCTAGCAATCAGCCCCAGCATTTT,CASSFRTPSNQPQHF
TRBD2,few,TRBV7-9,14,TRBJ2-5,TGTGCCAGCAGCGCTAGCGGGACACAAGAGACCCAGTACTTC,CASSASGTQETQYF
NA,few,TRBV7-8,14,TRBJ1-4,TGTGCCAGCAGCTTAGGGTGGATGAGTGAAAAACTGTTTTTT,CASSLGWMSEKLFF
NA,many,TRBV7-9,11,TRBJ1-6,TGTGCCAGCAGCTACGATTCACCCCTCCACTTT,CASSYDSPLHF
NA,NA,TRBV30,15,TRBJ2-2,TGTGCCTGGATCATGGGGGCCACGAACACCGGGGAGCTGTTTTTT,CAWIMGATNTGELFF
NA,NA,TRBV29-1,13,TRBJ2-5,TGCAGCGTTGTGGTAGGACGCCAAGAGACCCAGTACTTC,CSVVVGRQETQYF
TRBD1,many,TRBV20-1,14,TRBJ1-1,TGCAGTGCTAGAGAGGGAGGGGGCTACACTGAAGCTTTCTTT,CSAREGGGYTEAFF
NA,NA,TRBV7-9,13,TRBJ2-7,TGTGCCAGCAGCTCCGAGAACGTTTACGAGCAGTGCTTC,CASSSENVYEQCF
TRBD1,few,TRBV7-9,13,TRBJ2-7,TGTGCCAGCAGCTTCCAGGGGGACTACGAGCAGTACTTC,CASSFQGDYEQYF
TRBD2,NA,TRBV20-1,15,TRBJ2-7,TGCAGTGCCCGGCGACTCGGCGGGGGCTCCTACGAGCAGTACTTC,CSARRLGGGSYEQYF
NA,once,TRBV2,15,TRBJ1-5,TGTGCCAGCCTTCTGAATCAAAACAGTGATCAGCCCCAGCATTTT,CASLLNQNSDQPQHF
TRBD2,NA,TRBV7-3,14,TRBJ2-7,TGTGCCAGCAGCTTAGGCGGGAGATCTAGCGAGCAGTACTTC,CASSLGGRSSEQYF
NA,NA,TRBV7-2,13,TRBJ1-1,TGCGCCAGCAGCTTGGAACCAGGGGCTGAAGCTTTCTTT,CASSLEPGAEAFF
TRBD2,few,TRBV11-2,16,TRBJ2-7,TGTGCCAGCAGCGCGCATAGCGGGAGGGCGAGGTACGAGCAGTACTTC,CASSAHSGRARYEQYF
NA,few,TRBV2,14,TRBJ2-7,TGTGCCAGCAGTGAAGCGCAGTCAGGTCGAAGGCAGTACTTC,CASSEAQSGRRQYF
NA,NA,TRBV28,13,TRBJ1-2,TGTGCCAGCAGAACAGGTACCCTCTATGGCTACACCTTC,CASRTGTLYGYTF
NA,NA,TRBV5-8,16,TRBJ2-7,TGTGCCAGCAGCCAAGCTGTGGGAGTGGACTCCTACGAGCAGTACTTC,CASSQAVGVDSYEQYF
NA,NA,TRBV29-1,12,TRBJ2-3,TGCAGCGTTGAAGAGAGTCGCAGGGCGCAGTATTTT,CSVEESRRAQYF
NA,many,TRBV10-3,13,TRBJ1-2,TGTGCCATCAGTGAGGTTCCTGAAGCTGGCTACACCTTC,CAISEVPEAGYTF
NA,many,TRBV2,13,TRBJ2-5,TGTGCCAGCAGAACGGACAGAACGGAGACCCAGTACTTC,CASRTDRTETQYF
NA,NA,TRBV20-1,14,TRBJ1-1,TGCAGTGCTAGAGGGACAGCTCTGAACACTGAAGCTTTCTTT,CSARGTALNTEAFF
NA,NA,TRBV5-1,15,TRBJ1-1,TGCGCCAGCAGCGTGAATGGGGGGCTGAACACTGAAGCTTTCTTT,CASSVNGGLNTEAFF
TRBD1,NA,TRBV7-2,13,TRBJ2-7,TGTGCCAGCAGCACCGACAGGGACCTCGAGCAGTACTTC,CASSTDRDLEQYF
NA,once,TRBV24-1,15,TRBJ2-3,TGTGCCACCAGTGAGTCGGAACCTAGCACAGATACGCAGTATTTT,CATSESEPSTDTQYF
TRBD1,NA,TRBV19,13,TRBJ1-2,TGTGCCAGTAGTCCCCGGGACAGGTATGGCTACACCTTC,CASSPRDRYGYTF
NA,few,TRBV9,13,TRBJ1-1,TGTGCCAGCAGTGCAGGACTTAACACTGAAGCTTTCTTT,CASSAGLNTEAFF
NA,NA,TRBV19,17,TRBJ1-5,TGTGCCAGTAGTATGGGGGCCGCCTTGGTTGGCAATCAGCCCCAGCATTTT,CASSMGAALVGNQPQHF
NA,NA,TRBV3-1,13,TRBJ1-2,TGTGCCAGCAGCCAAGATGTCCGCCGTGGCTACACCTTC,CASSQDVRRGYTF
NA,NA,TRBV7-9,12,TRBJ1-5,TGTGCCAGCAGCGTTGTCGAGCAGCCCCAGCATTTT,CASSVVEQPQHF
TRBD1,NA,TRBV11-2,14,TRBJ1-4,TGTGCCAGCAGCAGGACAGGGGTTAATGAAAAACTGTTTTTT,CASSRTGVNEKLFF
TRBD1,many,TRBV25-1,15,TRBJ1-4,TGTGCCAGCAGTGATAGTCGGACAGGGCCTGAAAAACTGTTTTTT,CASSDSRTGPEKLFF
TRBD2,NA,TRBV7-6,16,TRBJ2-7,TGTGCCAGCAGCCTGGGGGGGTACGGGGGATCCTACGAGCAGTACTTC,CASSLGGYGGSYEQYF